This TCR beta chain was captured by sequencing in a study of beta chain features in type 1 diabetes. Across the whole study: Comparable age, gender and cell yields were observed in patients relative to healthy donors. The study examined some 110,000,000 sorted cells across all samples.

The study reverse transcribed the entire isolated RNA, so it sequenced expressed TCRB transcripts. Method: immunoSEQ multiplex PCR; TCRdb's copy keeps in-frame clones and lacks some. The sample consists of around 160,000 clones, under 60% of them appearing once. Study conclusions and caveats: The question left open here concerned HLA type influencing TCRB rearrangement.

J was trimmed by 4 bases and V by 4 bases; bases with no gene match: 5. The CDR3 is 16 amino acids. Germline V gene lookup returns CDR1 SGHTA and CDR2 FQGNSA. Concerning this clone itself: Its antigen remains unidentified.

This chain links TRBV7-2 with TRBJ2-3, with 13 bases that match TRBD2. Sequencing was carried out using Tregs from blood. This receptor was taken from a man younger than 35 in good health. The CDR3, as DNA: TGTGCCAGCAGCTCCCGACTAGCGGGAGGCCCAGATACGCAGTATTTT. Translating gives CASSSRLAGGPDTQYF.